These T cell receptor beta chains were read from a single sample in a study of vaccination and CD4 T cells after COVID-19. One entry per CDR3 protein, called by TCRdb with MiXCR from the PCR reads. The sample lists fewer than 7,500 distinct CDR3 sequences; roughly 55% were seen once. These receptors' antigens are unknown. The sample was CD4+ T cells from blood, cultured in vitro. The receptor source for this set is a human donor who had recovered from COVID-19. CDR3s include the opening cysteine and the closing phenylalanine or tryptophan. The D gene is left open where the match is weak. Part of the rows lack a size; the others show once, few, many or a class for expanded clones.

TRBV7-2	TRBJ1-1	NA	once	CASSRDASEAFF	TGTGCCAGCAGCCGGGACGCTTCTGAAGCTTTCTTT
TRBV28	TRBJ2-7	NA	NA	CASSPSDSSNYEQYF	TGTGCCAGCAGTCCTTCCGACAGTTCCAACTACGAGCAGTACTTC
TRBV19	TRBJ1-1	TRBD1	NA	CASSIGMGQGVTEAFF	TGTGCCAGTAGTATTGGCATGGGACAGGGGGTCACTGAAGCTTTCTTT
TRBV6-1	TRBJ2-1	NA	few	CASSPPLGESSYNEQFF	TGTGCCAGCAGTCCCCCGTTAGGGGAGAGCTCCTACAATGAGCAGTTCTTC
TRBV27	TRBJ1-5	TRBD1	few	CASSYRGANQPQHF	TGTGCCAGCAGTTACAGGGGCGCCAATCAGCCCCAGCATTTT
TRBV18	TRBJ1-5	TRBD1	NA	CASSPDRSDSNQPQHF	TGTGCCAGCTCCCCGGACAGGAGTGATAGCAATCAGCCCCAGCATTTT
TRBV6-1	TRBJ1-5	TRBD1	NA	CASSSRRGGGFGQPQHF	TGTGCCAGCAGTAGCCGGAGAGGGGGCGGCTTTGGCCAGCCCCAGCATTTT
TRBV19	TRBJ1-2	NA	NA	CASSIGSGRGGYGYTF	TGTGCCAGTAGTATAGGGTCAGGTCGGGGCGGCTATGGCTACACCTTC
TRBV6-4	TRBJ1-5	NA	NA	CASSTRPRAGNQPQHF	TGTGCCAGCAGTACTAGGCCCAGGGCTGGAAATCAGCCCCAGCATTTT
TRBV6-1	TRBJ2-7	NA	NA	CASSLPGQEQYF	TGTGCCAGCAGCCTTCCTGGTCAGGAGCAGTACTTC
TRBV20-1	TRBJ2-1	NA	NA	CSARFGSPHEQFF	TGCAGTGCTAGGTTCGGGAGCCCCCATGAGCAGTTCTTC
TRBV7-9	TRBJ1-1	NA	NA	CASSWSGMSNTEAFF	TGTGCCAGCAGCTGGTCTGGTATGAGCAACACTGAAGCTTTCTTT
TRBV2	TRBJ2-3	TRBD2	NA	CASSDLLGLAGEGTDTQYF	TGTGCCAGCAGTGATCTCCTGGGACTAGCGGGGGAGGGCACAGATACGCAGTATTTT
TRBV7-9	TRBJ2-5	NA	NA	CASSHPPPAETQYF	TGTGCCAGCAGCCATCCCCCTCCTGCAGAGACCCAGTACTTC
TRBV7-6	TRBJ1-1	NA	NA	CASSPRHPPSHTEAFF	TGTGCTAGCAGCCCCCGGCACCCCCCAAGCCACACTGAAGCTTTCTTT
TRBV28	TRBJ1-5	TRBD1	NA	CASSLAQGDGSQPQHF	TGTGCCAGCAGTTTGGCACAGGGGGACGGATCTCAGCCCCAGCATTTT
TRBV2	TRBJ1-5	NA	few	CASSEGGQGIQPQHF	TGTGCCAGCAGTGAGGGGGGGCAGGGGATTCAGCCCCAGCATTTT
TRBV10-2	TRBJ1-1	NA	NA	CASLTGMNTEAFF	TGCGCCAGCCTTACAGGGATGAACACTGAAGCTTTCTTT
TRBV5-1	TRBJ1-6	NA	NA	CASSLSTLDYNSPLHF	TGCGCCAGCAGCTTGTCGACACTGGACTATAATTCACCCCTCCACTTT
TRBV27	TRBJ1-5	TRBD1	NA	CASSLRGGDSYQPQHF	TGTGCCAGCAGTTTAAGAGGTGGGGACAGCTATCAGCCCCAGCATTTT
TRBV7-2	TRBJ2-3	NA	NA	CASSSSTDTQYF	TGTGCCAGCAGCTCCAGCACAGATACGCAGTATTTT
TRBV20-1	TRBJ2-7	NA	few	CSASSRYSSYEQYF	TGCAGTGCTAGCTCAAGATACAGCTCCTACGAGCAGTACTTC
TRBV6-2/TRBV6-3	TRBJ1-2	NA	NA	CASTLPQLNGYTF	TGTGCCAGCACCTTACCCCAGTTGAATGGCTACACCTTC
TRBV7-2	TRBJ2-2	NA	few	CASSPTYGGVGELFF	TGTGCCAGCAGCCCGACTTACGGGGGTGTAGGGGAGCTGTTTTTT
TRBV5-8	TRBJ2-7	NA	NA	CASTRGGATTYEQYF	TGTGCCAGCACCAGGGGAGGGGCTACCACCTACGAGCAGTACTTC
TRBV7-3	TRBJ2-1	NA	NA	CASSPTPDSYNEQFF	TGTGCCAGCAGCCCCACACCCGACTCCTACAATGAGCAGTTCTTC
TRBV2	TRBJ2-2	NA	few	CASSELTSNTGELFF	TGTGCCAGCAGTGAACTAACCTCGAACACCGGGGAGCTGTTTTTT
TRBV4-1	TRBJ1-6	NA	NA	CASSLGGVPLHF	TGCGCCAGCAGCCTCGGCGGGGTTCCCCTCCACTTT